The 9 T cell receptor beta chains below were found in one sample sequenced in a study of blood T cell repertoires in COVID-19. The table came from immunoSEQ multiplex PCR; TCRdb's copy has only in-frame clones and leaves some out. This sample has some 220,000 clones, with around 90% found just once. The sequencing input was peripheral blood. These receptors came from a woman aged 18-29 years who had recovered from COVID-19.

This chain joins TRBV7-9 and TRBJ2-1, with a tentative D call TRBD1 (6 bases). V shed 4 bases and J shed 7 bases, with 11 bases lying between them. The CDR3 consists of 13 residues. Germline V lookup: CDR1 SEHNR, CDR2 FQNEAQ (reference sequence). In nucleotides, the CDR3 is TGTGCCAGCAGCTCCGGGCAGGGGAATGAGCAGTTCTTC. The encoded protein is CASSSGQGNEQFF.

This chain links TRBV7-2 with TRBJ1-1; D ambiguous. The length of the CDR3 is 13 residues. The V gene's germline CDR1 is SGHTA and CDR2 FQGNSA. The V end was cut by 5 bases, the J end by 4 bases, with 11 bases between. This chain's CDR3 is CASSPRLGTEAFF. Written as DNA, the CDR3 is TGTGCCAGCAGCCCCCGGCTAGGCACTGAAGCTTTCTTT.

There are a few counts of this clone. The chain recombines TRBV7-8 with TRBJ2-7, with D maybe TRBD1 (5 bases). Germline CDR1 is SGHVS and CDR2 is FQNEAQ. This CDR3 has 19 amino acids. Trimming pared 1 base from V and 4 bases from J, leaving 26 bases between. Here the CDR3 DNA reads TGTGCCAGCAGCTTAGGGGTTGTTGGGGCCAGCTCGACGCCATACGAGCAGTACTTC. It is translated as CASSLGVVGASSTPYEQYF.

This clone is a singleton in its sample. The rearrangement joins TRBV6-2 or TRBV6-3 to TRBJ2-7; unclear D gene. Germline assignment: CDR1 MNHEY and CDR2 SVGEGT. The V and J ends lost 2 bases and 0 bases respectively, with 8 bases between them. CDR3 length: 14 amino acids. CDR3 loop: CASSYRHSSYEQYF. CDR3 coding DNA: TGTGCCAGCAGTTACAGACATAGCTCCTACGAGCAGTACTTC.

The V and J genes are TRBV7-9 and TRBJ2-3; 10 bases are a match to TRBD1. The germline gives CDR1 SEHNR, CDR2 FQNEAQ (reference sequence). This CDR3 region has 15 residues. V gave up 5 bases and J gave up 6 bases; unmatched junction bases: 8. CDR3 loop: CASSATTGGSDTQYF. In nucleotides, the CDR3 is TGTGCCAGCAGCGCAACGACAGGGGGCAGCGATACGCAGTATTTT. Based on the CDR3 plus reference TRBV7-9 and TRBJ2-3, the full variable domain is DTGVSQNPRHKITKRGQNVTFRCDPISEHNRLYWYRQTLGQGPEFLTYFQNEAQLEKSRLLSDRFSAERPKGSFSTLEIQRTEQGDSAMYLCASSATTGGSDTQYFGPGTRLTVL.

The J gene is TRBJ1-1, the V gene TRBV9, with D unclear. Germline values: CDR1 SGDLS, CDR2 YYNGEE. The ends were cut back, 3 bases at V and 0 bases at J, with 15 bases in the middle. The CDR3 is 16 residues long. CDR3 nucleotides: TGTGCCAGCAGCGCCAGCCCTGGCGGAGTGAACACTGAAGCTTTCTTT. Protein product: CASSASPGGVNTEAFF.

V is TRBV19 and J is TRBJ1-2; the D gene is possibly TRBD1 (5 bases). The germline gives CDR1 LNHDA, CDR2 SQIVND (reference sequence). V lost 1 base, J lost 12 bases, and 9 bases lay in between. The CDR3 runs to 11 residues. This CDR3 is CASSIGQKNTF. The CDR3 DNA reads TGTGCCAGTAGTATAGGACAGAAAAACACCTTC. Full variable domain (remainder filled in from reference TRBV19 and TRBJ1-2): DGGITQSPKYLFRKEGQNVTLSCEQNLNHDAMYWYRQDPGQGLRLIYYSQIVNDFQKGDIAEGYSVSREKKESFPLTVTSAQKNPTAFYLCASSIGQKNTFGSGTRLTVV.

The rearrangement joins TRBV5-1 to TRBJ1-1; D uncertain. From germline, CDR1 is SGHRS and CDR2 YFSETQ. The V gene lost 3 bases and the J gene lost 0 bases, with 12 bases spanning the gap. This CDR3 is 15 amino acids long. The DNA of the CDR3 is TGCGCCAGCAGCTGGGGAGGCGCTTTGAACACTGAAGCTTTCTTT. Translated, it gives CASSWGGALNTEAFF.

J is TRBJ1-1 and V is TRBV2; no reliable D call. CDR3 size: 14 residues. The germline V gene encodes CDR1 SNHLY and CDR2 FYNNEI. The germline V and J ends were trimmed by 8 bases and 1 base, with 14 bases remaining between them. In DNA form, the CDR3 reads TGTGCCAGCCGACCCGAACTATCGAACACTGAAGCTTTCTTT. This encodes CASRPELSNTEAFF. Supplemented by reference TRBV2 and TRBJ1-1, the full variable domain reads EPEVTQTPSHQVTQMGQEVILRCVPISNHLYFYWYRQILGQKVEFLVSFYNNEISEKSEIFDDQFSVERPDGSNFTLKIRSTKLEDSAMYFCASRPELSNTEAFFGQGTRLTVV.